Each of the 17 T cell receptor beta chains below was sequenced from the same sample in a study of T cell repertoires in aging, cancer and after chemotherapy. TCR beta rearrangements were amplified from peripheral blood genomic DNA. Multiplex touch-down PCR with TRB-A/B primers amplified rearranged V-D-J TRB sequences. TCRdb used MiXCR to reprocess the multiplex PCR reads, holding one entry per CDR3 protein. The table records about 4,600 distinct CDR3 sequences, approximately 21% of them present only once. Sample: blood. All receptors derive from a human donor with a blood cancer.

Relative to its sample, this clonotype is medium-sized (0.01 to 0.1%). This chain links TRBV6-5 with TRBJ1-6; the D is unclear. The CDR3 is 17 residues long. Germline assignment: CDR1 MNHEY and CDR2 SVGAGI. Trimming removed 4 bases at V and 7 bases at J, with 20 bases between. The CDR3 DNA reads as TGTGCCAGCAGTTGGGCCCTTGAGCGGACGGTAAATTCACCCCTCCACTTT. Protein sequence: CASSWALERTVNSPLHF.

With respect to this clonotype: Mismatch with germline at one junction end may stem from a read error. The CDR3 loop is CASSRQGGSGVNVLTF. The DNA of the CDR3 is TGTGCCAGCAGTCGACAGGGGGGCTCTGGGGTTAACGTCCTGACCTTC. V gene TRBV6-1 combines with J gene TRBJ2-6, with 9 bases fitting TRBD1. CDR1 is MNHNS, CDR2 SASEGT, per germline. There are 16 residues in the CDR3.

By share, this clonotype ranks as medium-sized. The chain uses TRBV5-5 and TRBJ2-3, with D possibly matching TRBD1 (5 bases). This CDR3 region has 14 residues. V was trimmed by 3 bases and J by 4 bases, leaving 12 bases between them. Per germline, CDR1 SGHKS and CDR2 YYEKEE (reference sequence). As DNA, the CDR3 is TGTGCCAGCAGCTCCGTCAGGGTGGCAGATACGCAGTATTTT. Translation gives CASSSVRVADTQYF.

This clonotype ranks as medium-sized (0.01 to 0.1%). The chain combines TRBV6-5 with TRBJ2-3; D gene unclear. V shed 0 bases and J shed 7 bases, with 11 bases lying between them. The germline V gene has CDR1 MNHEY and CDR2 SVGAGI. This CDR3 is 14 amino acids long. The CDR3 sequence is CASSYSYSSNTQYF. CDR3 sequence (DNA): TGTGCCAGCAGTTACTCGTACAGTTCGAATACGCAGTATTTT.

In this sample, this clonotype is medium-sized. One end of the junction varies from germline; a read error may be responsible. The V call is TRBV18, the J call TRBJ2-7; unclear D gene. CDR1 is KGHSH, CDR2 LQKENI, per germline. This CDR3 comprises 13 residues. In nucleotides, the CDR3 is TGTGCCAGCTCACCAGGTTCCTCCTTCGAGCAGTACTTC. Its translation is CASSPGSSFEQYF. The full variable domain, with the rest looked up from reference TRBV18 and TRBJ2-7, is NAGVMQNPRHLVRRRGQEARLRCSPMKGHSHVYWYRQLPEEGLKFMVYLQKENIIDESGMPKERFSAEFPKEGPSILRIQQVVRGDSAAYFCASSPGSSFEQYFGPGTRLTVT.

In its sample, this clonotype ranks as large. The chain is built from TRBV29-1 and TRBJ2-5; 13 bases are a match to TRBD2. Per the germline V gene, CDR1 is SQVTM and CDR2 is ANQGSEA. The junction had 4 bases not matched to a gene; V was cut back by 4 bases and J by 5 bases. CDR3 length equals 14 residues. CDR3 bases: TGCAGCGTTGGGACTAGCGGGGGAGTTGAGACCCAGTACTTC. This translates into CSVGTSGGVETQYF.

The rearrangement links TRBV11-2 to TRBJ2-3, with TRBD2 identical over 9 bases. With 6 bases clipped from V and 12 bases from J, the junction kept 13 bases outside the gene matches. Germline-derived CDR1 and CDR2 are SGHAT and FQNNGV. This CDR3 is built from 14 residues. The CDR3 nucleotides read TGTGCCAGCAGACTAGAGGGAGCGGGGGGTCCCCAGTATTTT. It is translated as CASRLEGAGGPQYF. The entire variable domain, with the rest obtained from reference TRBV11-2 and TRBJ2-3, is as follows: EAGVAQSPRYKIIEKRQSVAFWCNPISGHATLYWYQQILGQGPKLLIQFQNNGVVDDSQLPKDRFSAERLKGVDSTLKIQPAKLEDSAVYLCASRLEGAGGPQYFGPGTRLTVL.

This clonotype was observed a handful of times. CDR3 DNA: TGTGCCAGCAGCTTATACCACACTGGAAACACCATATATTTT. It yields the protein CASSLYHTGNTIYF. This rearrangement joins TRBV7-2 to TRBJ1-3; D ambiguous. Germline CDR1 and CDR2: SGHTA and FQGNSA. This CDR3 region has 14 residues. Trimming cost V 2 bases and J 2 bases, with 7 bases left between them.

J is TRBJ1-5 and V is TRBV12-3 or TRBV12-4; tentatively, D is TRBD1 (5 bases). The CDR3 loop spans 14 amino acids. The V and J ends lost 5 bases and 7 bases respectively, with 15 bases between them. This CDR3 reads CASSNTGGVQPQHF. Here the CDR3 DNA reads TGTGCCAGCAGTAACACAGGCGGGGTCCAGCCCCAGCATTTT.

This clonotype turned up a few times. The CDR3 DNA follows: TGTGCCAGCAGCATTACCGCGAAGGGACAGGGTTTCAATGGCTACACCTTC. This sequence encodes CASSITAKGQGFNGYTF. This sequence joins TRBV12-3 or TRBV12-4 and TRBJ1-2, with TRBD1 identical over 9 bases. The CDR3 is 17 residues long. With V trimmed by 6 bases and J by 6 bases, 17 bases remained unmatched.

This clonotype was found once. The chain carries TRBV29-1 and TRBJ2-1, with D possibly TRBD2 on 7 matching bases. The CDR3 extends over 14 amino acids. Looked up from germline, CDR1 is SQVTM and CDR2 is ANQGSEA. With 2 bases removed from V and 10 bases from J, the gap between germline ends came to 18 bases. The CDR3 nucleotides are TGCAGCGTTGAAAAGGGGGGGGACGAGGGGGAGCAGTTCTTC. As protein: CSVEKGGDEGEQFF.

By share, this clonotype counts as medium-sized (0.01 to 0.1%). This rearrangement joins TRBV6-1 to TRBJ2-1, with 11 nucleotides matching TRBD2. CDR3 length equals 18 residues. V dropped 1 base and J dropped 2; count of bases not matched to a gene: 7. CDR1 and CDR2 from the germline V gene are MNHNS and SASEGT. For the CDR3, the DNA is TGTGCCAGCAGTGAAGAAGGGCTAGCGGGGGGCACCTACAATGAGCAGTTCTTC. Translating it yields CASSEEGLAGGTYNEQFF.

By share of the sample, this clonotype is medium-sized. The chain combines TRBV5-6 with TRBJ2-1; TRBD2 agrees at 9 bases. This CDR3 spans 15 amino acids. The V gene end was trimmed by 2 bases and the J gene end by 7 bases; junction bases not matched to a gene: 7. The germline V gene has CDR1 SGHDT and CDR2 YYEEEE. CDR3 in amino acids: CASSLSGLAGNEQFF. CDR3 in DNA: TGTGCCAGCAGCTTATCGGGACTAGCAGGGAATGAGCAGTTCTTC. Using reference TRBV5-6 and TRBJ2-1 for the parts outside the CDR3, the full variable domain is DAGVTQSPTHLIKTRGQQVTLRCSPKSGHDTVSWYQQALGQGPQFIFQYYEEEERQRGNFPDRFSGHQFPNYSSELNVNALLLGDSALYLCASSLSGLAGNEQFFGPGTRLTVL.

This clonotype counts as medium-sized. This chain links TRBV20-1 with TRBJ2-3, with 9 bases fitting TRBD1. Germline CDR1 reads DFQATT; CDR2 reads SNEGSKA (reference sequence). With 6 bases clipped from V and 3 bases from J, the junction kept 4 bases outside the gene matches. The CDR3 runs 13 residues. Here the CDR3 DNA reads TGCAGTGCCCGGGACAGGGTAACAGATACGCAGTATTTT. Its translation: CSARDRVTDTQYF.

This clonotype ranks as medium-sized. This rearrangement joins TRBV29-1 to TRBJ1-2, with D perhaps TRBD1 (5 bases). CDR1 is SQVTM and CDR2 is ANQGSEA in the germline V gene. V shed 2 bases and J shed 1 base, with 8 bases lying between them. There are 13 residues in the CDR3. The CDR3 region has the DNA TGCAGCGTTGAAATGACAGATAACTATGGCTACACCTTC. It encodes CSVEMTDNYGYTF. Combining the CDR3 with reference TRBV29-1 and TRBJ1-2 gives the whole variable domain SAVISQKPSRDICQRGTSLTIQCQVDSQVTMMFWYRQQPGQSLTLIATANQGSEATYESGFVIDKFPISRPNLTFSTLTVSNMSPEDSSIYLCSVEMTDNYGYTFGSGTRLTVV.

The chain carries TRBV6-2 or TRBV6-3 and TRBJ2-1; 8 bases align to TRBD2. The J segment lost 4 bases and the V segment lost 7 bases, leaving 6 bases of the junction unmatched. Per the germline V gene, CDR1 is MNHEY and CDR2 is SVGEGT. The CDR3 has 14 amino acids. DNA for the CDR3: TGTGCCAGCACCAACGCGGGGGGTTACAATGAGCAGTTCTTC. It is translated as CASTNAGGYNEQFF.

Note on this clonotype: A single base separates this from a much larger clone, so it may be a read error. The rearrangement joins TRBV5-1 to TRBJ2-5; 7 positions match TRBD1. CDR1 SGHRS and CDR2 YFSETQ come from the germline V gene. The CDR3 contains 14 residues. Trimming at V came to 4 bases and at J to 0 bases, leaving 3 bases not matched to a gene. DNA for the CDR3: TGCGCCAGCAGCGAGCAGGGGGACCAAGAGACCCAGTACTTC. Encoded protein: CASSEQGDQETQYF.